The entry below gives a single T cell receptor beta chain sequence along with its context. The sample is drawn from a study of blood T cell repertoires in COVID-19. Study context: The study drew acute and convalescent COVID-19 samples from the United States, Italy and Spain. Nucleic acid was either cDNA or gDNA, and it came from T cells, B-cell-depleted T cells, or PBMCs.

In the original workflow: From reference gene primer amplification, estimates of nucleated cell counts were derived. The table came from immunoSEQ multiplex PCR; TCRdb's copy has only in-frame clones and leaves some out. That table furnishes V, J and clone size, whereas the DNA furnished D and trimming. This sample has some 80,000 clones, with approximately 86% found just once. This CDR3 spans 13 amino acids. The germline CDR1 and CDR2 sequences are MNHNY and SVGAGI (reference sequence). The germline V and J ends were trimmed by 7 bases and 2 bases, with 11 bases remaining between them. This chain links TRBV6-6 with TRBJ1-2, with D tentatively TRBD1 (6 bases). Specimen: peripheral blood. This clonotype was sampled from a human donor in a cohort sampled during active COVID-19. In DNA form, the CDR3 reads TGTGCCAGCAACTCCAGGGGAAACTATGGCTACACCTTC. It specifies CASNSRGNYGYTF.